This T cell receptor (beta chain) was sequenced for a study of blood T cells in healthy people across ages. Points from the study as a whole: TCR beta diversity, measured per million T cells, fell in a roughly linear way with age. Long-lived donors carried more naive CD4+ cells and greater diversity than aged donors.

On this clonotype: Its specificity is not known.

Combining a sample-barcoded 5' primer with a J-beta primer mix, a second PCR ran for roughly 7 to 11 cycles. TCRdb called the 5' RACE reads again in MiXCR, with one record for every CDR3 protein. The table shows some 1.4 million distinct CDR3 sequences, with 42% occurring only once. Trimming pared 0 bases from V and 7 bases from J, leaving 7 bases between. This CDR3 has 12 amino acids. CDR1 and CDR2 (germline): SGHDT, YYEEEE. The chain couples TRBV5-6 to TRBJ1-2; D gene unclear. The TCR originated in a woman aged 18-35 years in good health. The sample comprised blood. The DNA for the CDR3 is TGTGCCAGCAGCTTGGGGCTTTTTGGCTACACCTTC. This translates into CASSLGLFGYTF.